The entry that follows covers one T cell receptor (beta chain) sequence. Antigen: not known. This sample stems from a study of shared clonotypes between healthy human individuals. The assay was immunoSEQ multiplex PCR, and TCRdb's table has in-frame clones only and misses some. The sample comprises about 490,000 clones, 65% to 80% of which are singletons, and 9.5% to 15% rests with the top ten. General study findings and limits: Depth of sequencing was expected to influence donor clonotype sharing.

HIV-negative, healthy adults without recent acute infections or vaccinations were the donors. The trim removed 0 bases at V and 5 bases at J, leaving 5 bases unmatched. CDR1 is MNHNY, CDR2 SVGAGI, per germline (reference sequence). The CDR3 is 16 residues long. This TCR was recovered from a woman in her thirties or forties in good health. Some clones in this sample may be carry-over from other donors' samples. The sequencing sample was made of PBMCs. V gene TRBV6-6 combines with J gene TRBJ2-5, with 11 nucleotides matching TRBD2. CDR3 in amino acids: CASSYSRASGRETQYF. CDR3 nucleotide sequence: TGTGCCAGCAGTTACTCGAGGGCTAGCGGGAGGGAGACCCAGTACTTC.